A single sample gave rise to the 20 T cell receptor beta chains below, sequenced in a study of spatial heterogeneity in lung cancer. Regarding time point: sample taken at primary tumor resection. Without sorting, whole RNA was sequenced from tumor, nontumor lung or frozen PBMC. MiXCR, run by TCRdb on the 5' RACE reads, gives a single entry per CDR3 protein. The sample includes more than 30,000 distinct CDR3 sequences, roughly 5.8% of them seen just once. This material consisted of PBMCs, taken at surgery. The origin of the receptors is a male donor with early-stage non-small cell lung cancer.

There are many counts of this clonotype. The V gene is TRBV7-2, the J gene TRBJ2-7, with a weak D call TRBD2 (6 bases). In germline, CDR1 is SGHTA, CDR2 FQGNSA. This CDR3 has 16 amino acids. V was pared by 1 base and J by 8 bases, with 21 bases between. CDR3 bases: TGTGCCAGCAGCTTAGACGGAGGGCAGGGAAGTACCAAGCAGTACTTC. Its translation: CASSLDGGQGSTKQYF.

Only a few counts were recorded for this clonotype. The chain joins TRBV4-3 to TRBJ2-6; no clear D. The CDR3 is 17 residues long. Germline assignment: CDR1 LGHNA and CDR2 YSLEER. Trimming removed 3 bases at V and 0 bases at J, with 12 bases between. CDR3 sequence reads: CASSQESHPSGANVLTF. In nucleotides, the CDR3 is TGCGCCAGCAGCCAGGAGTCTCACCCCTCTGGGGCCAACGTCCTGACTTTC.

This clonotype was seen many times. This chain joins TRBV24-1 and TRBJ2-3; a possible D gene is TRBD1 (5 bases). The germline V and J ends were trimmed by 9 bases and 1 base, with 10 bases remaining between them. The germline V gene encodes CDR1 KGHDR and CDR2 SFDVKD. The CDR3 extends over 13 amino acids. The CDR3 sequence: CATAGAGTDTQYF. The CDR3 bases are TGTGCCACCGCTGGGGCAGGCACAGATACGCAGTATTTT.

This clonotype came up many times. The chain combines TRBV3-1 with TRBJ2-2; no clear D. Per the germline V gene, CDR1 is LGHDT and CDR2 is YNNKEL (reference sequence). This CDR3 has 13 amino acids. V lost 5 bases and J lost 0, with 4 bases in between. The CDR3 protein is CASSYTNTGELFF. CDR3 sequence (DNA): TGTGCCAGCAGCTATACGAACACCGGGGAGCTGTTTTTT.

The table lists this clonotype with many counts. This chain links TRBV3-1 with TRBJ2-7; D remains ambiguous. Germline assignment: CDR1 LGHDT and CDR2 YNNKEL (reference sequence). V lost 1 base, J lost 4 bases, and 2 bases lay in between. This CDR3 is 11 amino acids long. The CDR3 reads CASSQAYEQYF. Written as DNA, the CDR3 is TGTGCCAGCAGCCAAGCATACGAGCAGTACTTC.

In this sample, this clonotype turned up many times. The chain joins TRBV7-2 to TRBJ2-4; D is tentatively TRBD1 or TRBD2 (5 bases each). The CDR3 contains 14 residues. Per germline, CDR1 SGHTA and CDR2 FQGNSA. V lost 3 bases and J 2 bases, leaving 8 bases between the germline ends. CDR3 DNA sequence: TGTGCCAGCAGCTTCGGGGCCACCAAAAACATTCAGTACTTC. Encoded protein: CASSFGATKNIQYF.

This clonotype came up many times. The V and J genes are TRBV7-2 and TRBJ2-1; 12 nucleotides match TRBD2. This CDR3 spans 15 amino acids. The germline gives CDR1 SGHTA, CDR2 FQGNSA. V was clipped by 5 bases and J by 4 bases; unmatched bases: 3. The CDR3 is CASSRLAGVYNEQFF. In DNA, the CDR3 is TGTGCCAGCAGCAGACTAGCGGGGGTTTACAATGAGCAGTTCTTC.

This clonotype was seen ten or more times. This chain connects TRBV6-2 or TRBV6-3 to TRBJ1-6, with D possibly matching TRBD1 (5 bases). V dropped 3 bases and J dropped 10 bases, with 16 bases sitting between them. CDR3 length: 15 amino acids. CDR1 and CDR2 (germline): MNHEY, SVGEGT. The CDR3 sequence is CASSYVRADDSPLHF. The CDR3 nucleotides are TGTGCCAGCAGTTATGTCAGGGCCGACGACTCACCCCTCCACTTT.

With respect to this clonotype: A much larger clone lies a single base off, so this may be a read error. The chain carries TRBV5-4 and TRBJ2-7; D gene ambiguous. CDR1 and CDR2 from the germline V gene are SGHNT and YYREEE (reference sequence). There are 14 residues in the CDR3. V lost 4 bases and J lost 0, with 11 bases in between. The CDR3 DNA is TGTGCCAGCAGCCATGGACGGACCTCCTACGAGCAGTACTTC. It is translated as CASSHGRTSYEQYF.

This clonotype was observed a handful of times. The chain employs TRBV28 and TRBJ1-1, with D hard to call. This CDR3 has 13 residues. The V end was cut by 2 bases, the J end by 11 bases, with 15 bases between. Per the germline V gene, CDR1 is MDHEN and CDR2 is SYDVKM. CDR3 region: CASSLRSPHGAFF. CDR3 bases: TGTGCCAGCAGTTTAAGGTCCCCGCATGGTGCTTTCTTT.

This clonotype was counted ten times or more. This chain links TRBV3-1 with TRBJ1-5; no firm D call. V lost 1 base, J lost 2 bases, and 6 bases lay in between. Germline assignment: CDR1 LGHDT and CDR2 YNNKEL (reference sequence). The CDR3 consists of 14 residues. CDR3 sequence reads: CASSQGSGNQPQHF. The CDR3 DNA reads as TGTGCCAGCAGCCAAGGGTCGGGCAATCAGCCCCAGCATTTT.

This clonotype was found many times. V gene TRBV7-9 combines with J gene TRBJ1-1; D remains ambiguous. The V end was cut by 5 bases, the J end by 1 base, with 11 bases between. CDR3 length: 14 residues. Germline assignment: CDR1 SEHNR and CDR2 FQNEAQ (reference sequence). CDR3 sequence: CASSSLTTNTEAFF. CDR3 sequence (DNA): TGTGCCAGCAGCAGCCTCACCACGAACACTGAAGCTTTCTTT.

In this sample, this clonotype turned up a few times. V usage is TRBV21-1 and J usage is TRBJ1-2; the D call TRBD1 from the table was never checked on the DNA. TRBV21-1 corresponds to a pseudogene. This CDR3 region has 14 residues. The DNA of the CDR3 is TGTGCCAGCAGCAGAGGGACAGGGAGTAGGGGCTACACCTTC. Encoded protein: CASSRGTGSRGYTF.

This clonotype was recorded many times. The rearrangement links TRBV5-1 to TRBJ1-3; D is ambiguous. Germline V CDR1 and CDR2: SGHRS, YFSETQ. The V and J ends lost 8 bases and 2 bases respectively, with 11 bases between them. The CDR3 is 13 residues long. The CDR3 sequence is CASSGEPGNTIYF. In nucleotides, the CDR3 is TGCGCCAGTTCCGGGGAGCCTGGAAACACCATATATTTT.

This clonotype was counted many times. The V call is TRBV27, the J call TRBJ2-1; 14 nucleotides agree with TRBD2. The CDR3 has 15 residues. Germline V CDR1 and CDR2: MNHEY, SMNVEV (reference sequence). After removal of 5 bases from V and 9 bases from J, the junction contained 6 bases not matched to a gene. CDR3 in DNA: TGTGCCAGCAGTCGCCGACTAGCGGGGGGGAGTGAGCAGTTCTTC. Protein product: CASSRRLAGGSEQFF.

This clonotype was counted at least ten times. The chain carries TRBV19 and TRBJ1-5; D is ambiguous. Germline V CDR1 and CDR2: LNHDA, SQIVND (reference sequence). This CDR3 spans 13 amino acids. V was trimmed by 3 bases and J by 2 bases, leaving 5 bases between them. DNA of the CDR3: TGTGCCAGTAGTATGCAGGGCAATCAGCCCCAGCATTTT. The encoded protein is CASSMQGNQPQHF.

The CDR3 nucleotides read TGTGCCAGCAGCCAAGATCGTTGGGCAGGCCACACTTGGGGAGGTTCTATACCCTACGAGCAGTACTTC. This gives the protein CASSQDRWAGHTWGGSIPYEQYF. This sequence joins TRBV3-1 and TRBJ2-7; TRBD2 is a possible D gene (6 bases). The germline V gene has CDR1 LGHDT and CDR2 YNNKEL (reference sequence). V lost 0 bases and J 2 bases, leaving 35 bases between the germline ends. There are 23 residues in the CDR3.

This clonotype was observed at least ten times. CDR3 nucleotides: TGTGCCATCAGGGGACAGGAATACAATGAGCAGTTCTTC. It encodes CAIRGQEYNEQFF. The V gene is TRBV10-3, the J gene TRBJ2-1, with 8 nucleotides matching TRBD1. This CDR3 has 13 residues. With 6 bases clipped from V and 4 bases from J, the junction kept 2 bases outside the gene matches. Per germline, CDR1 ENHRY and CDR2 SYGVKD.

The V gene is TRBV18, the J gene TRBJ2-1; 7 bases are shared with TRBD1. The CDR3 has 14 residues. Trimming removed 7 bases from V and 8 bases from J; junction bases left unmatched: 11. Germline V gene data show CDR1 as KGHSH and CDR2 as LQKENI. DNA of the CDR3: TGTGCCAGCTTGACGAGGGGGCAAGGCGATGAGCAGTTCTTC. It yields the protein CASLTRGQGDEQFF.

The V call is TRBV4-2, the J call TRBJ2-3; 7 nucleotides align to TRBD2. The germline gives CDR1 LGHNA, CDR2 YNFKEQ. This CDR3 has 15 amino acids. Unmatched junction bases numbered 3, after V lost 2 bases and J lost 1 base. CDR3 protein: CASSQMGGGTDTQYF. CDR3 sequence (DNA): TGTGCCAGCAGCCAAATGGGAGGGGGCACAGATACGCAGTATTTT.